This T cell receptor beta chain was recovered during a study of blood T cell repertoires in COVID-19. Whole-study context: There were acute and convalescent COVID-19 samples, and they came from the United States, Italy and Spain.

Using immunoSEQ multiplex PCR, the repertoire was profiled, and TCRdb retains in-frame clones only, with some absent. The top ten clones hold approximately 1.7% of a sample with 20,000 to 30,000 clones, about 90% of them seen once. The clonotype comes from a woman aged 60 to 75 with active COVID-19. Specimen: peripheral blood.

The chain's CDR3 is CASSRTGQGNNSPLHF. The CDR3, as DNA: TGTGCCAGCAGCCGGACGGGACAGGGGAATAATTCACCCCTCCACTTT. V usage is TRBV7-9 and J usage is TRBJ1-6, with TRBD1 matching 10 bases. This CDR3 comprises 16 residues. The junction had 6 bases not matched to a gene; V was cut back by 5 bases and J by 5 bases. Germline loops: CDR1 SEHNR, CDR2 FQNEAQ (reference sequence).